One and the same sample provided the 11 T cell receptor beta chains below, sequenced in a study of CD8+ T cells in alopecia areata. Sequencing relied on a cDNA template that was reverse transcribed from extracted RNA. Profiling relied on immunoSEQ multiplex PCR, and the TCRdb table lists in-frame clones only, not all of them. This repertoire lists 250,000 or so clones without singletons; more than 1% sits in the top ten. Cells from pooled cutaneous lymph nodes were sorted by CD4, CD8alpha, NKG2D, NKG2ACE and other markers. The specimen was CD4+ T cells sorted from a lymph node. The origin of the receptors is a C3H/HeJ mouse with alopecia areata. This strain's MHC haplotype is H2-k.

About this clone itself: Gene names follow the mouse nomenclature. The observed sequence ends 4 residues before the CDR3 terminus, with the missing tail filled in from the germline J gene. The J gene is TRBJ2-5, the V gene TRBV13-3, with 8 nucleotides matching TRBD1. Looked up from germline, CDR1 is NNHDY and CDR2 is SYVADS. V was pared by 3 bases and J by 2 bases, with 2 bases of the junction left unmatched. The CDR3 is 14 amino acids. CDR3 protein: CASSGQGIQDTQYF. Incomplete CDR3 DNA: TGTGCCAGCAGTGGACAGGGGATCCAAGAC.

This clone was seen a handful of times. Each gene name is a mouse one. Read sequence stops 4 residues before the CDR3 end, and the germline J gene provides the missing end. The J gene is TRBJ2-3, the V gene TRBV13-1; 10 bases are shared with TRBD1. With V trimmed by 4 bases and J by 3 bases, 5 bases remained unmatched. The CDR3 length is 15 residues. Germline values: CDR1 NSHNY, CDR2 SYGAGN. The CDR3 spells CASSTRQGAAETLYF. Incomplete CDR3 DNA: TGTGCCAGCAGTACCCGACAGGGGGCCGCAGAA.

Of note for this clone: All gene names here are mouse names. The CDR3 goes on 4 residues after the read ends, and that part is filled in from the germline J gene. The J gene is TRBJ2-1, the V gene TRBV13-1; D is perhaps TRBD1 (5 bases). This CDR3 is 15 amino acids long. The V end was cut by 0 bases, the J end by 3 bases, with 10 bases between. Germline loops: CDR1 NSHNY, CDR2 SYGAGN. This CDR3 reads CASSDAPGSYAEQFF. CDR3 DNA (partial): TGTGCCAGCAGTGATGCGCCAGGGTCCTATGCT.

Comments on this clone: Each gene name is a mouse one. The CDR3 extends 4 residues past the end of the read, so its final part is completed from the germline J gene. The chain employs TRBV1 and TRBJ2-7, with TRBD2 matching over 11 bases. This CDR3 is 15 amino acids long. Germline loops: CDR1 NSQYPW, CDR2 LRSPGD (reference sequence). With 1 base clipped from V and 3 bases from J, the junction kept 2 bases outside the gene matches. The CDR3 DNA, read in part, is TGCACCTGCAGTGCAGGACTGGGGGGGGTCTAT. Residues: CTCSAGLGGVY. The entire CDR3 protein reads CTCSAGLGGVYEQYF.

Of note for this clone: Gene names are mouse gene names. Sequencing ends 4 residues short of the CDR3 end; the germline J gene provides the rest. The chain combines TRBV13-3 with TRBJ2-7; D is unresolved. Germline assignment: CDR1 NNHDY and CDR2 SYVADS. The CDR3 spans 12 residues. Partial CDR3 DNA: TGTGCCAGCAGTGAGCTGGATTAT. This codes for CASSELDY. The entire CDR3 sequence reads CASSELDYEQYF.

As to this clone: Genes and germline are mouse. The sequenced fragment ends 4 residues before the CDR3 boundary, so the rest is inferred from the germline J gene. The gene calls are TRBV13-2 and TRBJ2-5, with 7 nucleotides matching TRBD1. This CDR3 has 13 residues. Germline loops: CDR1 NNHNN, CDR2 SYGAGS (reference sequence). The CDR3 sequence is CASGADREDTQYF. The DNA read from the CDR3 is TGTGCCAGCGGTGCTGACAGGGAAGAC.

This clone has at least ten counts. Mouse gene names and germline throughout. The read is 4 residues too short to cover the CDR3 end, so that end is filled in from the germline J gene. Distinct nucleotide sequences in the sample also encode this CDR3. The chain employs TRBV5 and TRBJ2-2; the match to TRBD2 covers 8 bases. V shed 1 base and J 0 bases; nucleotides not matched to a gene: 1. The germline CDR1 and CDR2 sequences are LGHNA and YNLKQL (reference sequence). This CDR3 comprises 16 residues. This chain's CDR3 is CASSQGWGANTGQLYF. The sequenced CDR3 bases are TGTGCCAGCAGCCAAGGCTGGGGGGCAAACACCGGG.

On this clone itself: Gene names are mouse gene names. The DNA ends 4 residues before the CDR3 does, and the rest of the CDR3 is filled in from the germline J gene. The rearrangement joins TRBV1 to TRBJ2-1, with D tentatively TRBD1 (6 bases). Between the trimmed V and J ends, which lost 3 bases and 6 bases, there was a span of 9 bases. The CDR3 length is 13 residues. The germline V gene encodes CDR1 NSQYPW and CDR2 LRSPGD (reference sequence). Partial CDR3 DNA: TGCACCTGCAGTGCGGACAGCCTTGCT. Translation: CTCSADSLA. The CDR3 in its entirety is CTCSADSLAEQFF.

This clone was recorded a few times. Mouse gene names and germline throughout. The CDR3 end is not reached by the read, which stops 4 residues before it; the germline J gene fills it in. J is TRBJ2-3 and V is TRBV19, with no clear D. This CDR3 spans 14 amino acids. The germline gives CDR1 FNHDT, CDR2 SITEND (reference sequence). V was trimmed by 2 bases and J by 0 bases, leaving 7 bases between them. The sequenced part of the CDR3 DNA is TGTGCCAGCAGTATGGTCCGTAGTGCAGAA. This encodes CASSMVRSAE. The whole CDR3 protein reads CASSMVRSAETLYF.

A word on this clone: Here the gene names and germline are mouse. Other DNA sequences from this sample encode an identical CDR3 as well. This chain's CDR3 is CASSGTGGARDEQYF. CDR3 DNA (partial): TGTGCCAGCAGTGGGACTGGGGGGGCGCGCGAT. J is TRBJ2-7 and V is TRBV13-1, with 13 bases lining up with TRBD2. The sequenced fragment ends 4 residues before the CDR3 boundary, so the rest is inferred from the germline J gene. From germline, CDR1 is NSHNY and CDR2 SYGAGN. This CDR3 region has 15 residues.

As concerns this clone: Since a much larger clone is just one base distant, this may be a read error. Gene labels here are mouse ones. The identical CDR3 is also encoded by other nucleotide sequences in the sample. CDR3 DNA, as far as it was read: TGTGCCAGCAGTCGGGGACAGCAAGAC. It encodes CASSRGQQD. The complete CDR3 protein is CASSRGQQDTQYF. This sequence joins TRBV19 and TRBJ2-5; 7 bases are a match to TRBD1. The sequence runs out 4 residues before the end of the CDR3; the remainder is reconstructed from the germline J gene. With V trimmed by 4 bases and J by 3 bases, 2 bases remained unmatched. CDR1 is FNHDT, CDR2 SITEND, per germline (reference sequence). The CDR3 runs to 13 residues.